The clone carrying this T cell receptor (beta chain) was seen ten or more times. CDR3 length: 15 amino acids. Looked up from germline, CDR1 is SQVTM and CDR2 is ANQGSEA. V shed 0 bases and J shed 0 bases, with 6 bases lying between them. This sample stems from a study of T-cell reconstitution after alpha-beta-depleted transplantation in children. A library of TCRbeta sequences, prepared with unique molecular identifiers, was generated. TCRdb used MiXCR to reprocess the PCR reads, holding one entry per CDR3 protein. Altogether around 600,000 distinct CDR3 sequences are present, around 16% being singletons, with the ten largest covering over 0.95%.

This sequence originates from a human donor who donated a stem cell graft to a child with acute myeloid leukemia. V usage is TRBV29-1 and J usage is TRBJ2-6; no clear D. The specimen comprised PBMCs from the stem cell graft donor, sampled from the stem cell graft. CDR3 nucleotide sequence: TGCAGCGTTGAAGATCTCCCCTCTGGGGCCAACGTCCTGACTTTC. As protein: CSVEDLPSGANVLTF.